A selection of T cell receptor beta chains follows, all from one sample in a study of T cells in Graves' hyperthyroidism and ophthalmopathy. TCRdb independently ran MiXCR on the multiplex PCR reads; one entry per CDR3 protein. The data contain roughly 630,000 distinct CDR3 sequences, 15% to 18% of them singletons. Material: blood. The receptors shown here come from a woman in her twenties or thirties with Graves' hyperthyroidism. The CDR3 runs from the conserved cysteine through the conserved F or W. Fields, in order: D gene, clone size, V gene, J gene, CDR3 protein, CDR3 DNA. The D gene is left open where the match is weak. The size entry is marked missing in some rows and otherwise reads once, few, many or a size class.

-,-,TRBV6-5,TRBJ1-6,CASSYGGGAAYNSPLHF,TGTGCCAGCAGTTACGGTGGCGGGGCGGCGTATAATTCACCCCTCCACTTT
-,few,TRBV2,TRBJ1-1,CASADLDGVAFF,TGTGCCAGCGCAGACCTTGATGGTGTTGCTTTCTTT
TRBD1,-,TRBV18,TRBJ1-4,CASSQQGSSEEKLFF,TGTGCCAGCTCACAACAGGGGTCCTCAGAAGAAAAACTGTTTTTT
TRBD2,many,TRBV7-8,TRBJ2-3,CASSFQRESDTQYF,TGTGCCAGCAGCTTTCAGCGGGAATCAGATACGCAGTATTTT
TRBD2,-,TRBV7-8,TRBJ2-6,CASSDPGIFAGGPPRSGANVLTF,TGTGCCAGCAGCGACCCTGGTATATTTGCGGGAGGCCCCCCAAGGTCTGGGGCCAACGTCCTGACTTTC
-,many,TRBV3-1,TRBJ2-7,CASSQVFGTVAYEQYF,TGTGCCAGCAGCCAAGTTTTCGGGACTGTCGCCTACGAGCAGTACTTC
TRBD2,many,TRBV11-1,TRBJ2-5,CASSQRRGAETQYF,TGTGCCAGCAGCCAAAGGCGGGGGGCAGAGACCCAGTACTTC
-,many,TRBV11-3,TRBJ2-3,CASSPPSGYTDTQYF,TGTGCCAGCAGCCCACCGAGCGGGTACACAGATACGCAGTATTTT
-,few,TRBV20-1,TRBJ2-3,CSARGAGSGTDTQYF,TGCAGTGCTAGAGGCGCGGGGTCTGGCACAGATACGCAGTATTTT
-,many,TRBV28,TRBJ2-2,CASSPTTRFIDGELFF,TGTGCCAGCAGCCCAACGACTAGGTTCATCGACGGGGAGCTGTTTTTT
TRBD2,many,TRBV28,TRBJ2-3,CASSPRLAVEGATDTQYF,TGTGCCAGCAGTCCGCGACTAGCGGTAGAAGGAGCTACAGATACGCAGTATTTT
TRBD2,many,TRBV3-1,TRBJ2-1,CASSQSLAGHYNEQFF,TGTGCCAGCAGCCAATCCCTAGCGGGACATTACAATGAGCAGTTCTTC
-,few,TRBV5-6,TRBJ2-7,CASSFSGTHYEQYF,TGTGCCAGCAGCTTTTCGGGGACACACTACGAGCAGTACTTC
-,many,TRBV2,TRBJ2-2,CASLRGRNTGELFF,TGTGCCAGCTTGAGAGGACGAAACACCGGGGAGCTGTTTTTT
TRBD1,-,TRBV4-1,TRBJ2-3,CASSQDLYRQGVDTQYF,TGCGCCAGCAGCCAAGATCTGTATAGACAGGGGGTAGATACGCAGTATTTT
-,many,TRBV11-3,TRBJ2-5,CASSFSVQETQYF,TGTGCCAGCAGCTTTTCGGTTCAAGAGACCCAGTACTTC
-,many,TRBV6-1,TRBJ2-2,CASSYLYGLANTGELFF,TGTGCCAGCAGTTATTTGTACGGCCTCGCGAACACCGGGGAGCTGTTTTTT
-,-,TRBV29-1,TRBJ2-3,CSAWRSSTDTQYF,TGCAGCGCCTGGAGGAGTAGCACAGATACGCAGTATTTT
TRBD1,many,TRBV30,TRBJ2-3,CAWSVRTGRSTDTQYF,TGTGCCTGGAGTGTTCGGACAGGGAGGAGCACAGATACGCAGTATTTT
TRBD1,few,TRBV12-5,TRBJ1-2,CASGFSGQGANYGYTF,TGTGCTAGTGGTTTCTCCGGACAGGGGGCGAACTATGGCTACACCTTC
-,many,TRBV20-1,TRBJ2-3,CSARDPGFGLIGDTQYF,TGCAGTGCTAGAGATCCGGGTTTCGGACTGATCGGGGATACGCAGTATTTT
TRBD2,-,TRBV18,TRBJ2-1,CASSPPASGAREQFF,TGTGCCAGCTCACCACCGGCTAGCGGGGCAAGGGAGCAGTTCTTC
TRBD2,many,TRBV9,TRBJ2-1,CASSASGTSGYNEQFF,TGTGCCAGCAGCGCCAGTGGGACTAGCGGATACAATGAGCAGTTCTTC
TRBD1,few,TRBV6-1,TRBJ2-7,CASWDSPYEQYF,TGTGCCAGCTGGGACAGTCCCTACGAGCAGTACTTC
-,-,TRBV3-1,TRBJ2-1,CASSHWGNNEQFF,TGTGCCAGCAGCCATTGGGGAAACAATGAGCAGTTCTTC
-,many,TRBV12-3/TRBV12-4,TRBJ1-5,CASSGPSNQPQHF,TGTGCCAGCTCGGGACCTAGCAATCAGCCCCAGCATTTT
-,-,TRBV5-1,TRBJ1-1,CASSLESVRGNTEAFF,TGCGCCAGCAGCTTGGAATCCGTCAGGGGGAACACTGAAGCTTTCTTT
-,few,TRBV27,TRBJ2-5,CASSFGYPETQYF,TGTGCCAGCAGTTTCGGTTATCCGGAGACCCAGTACTTC
-,many,TRBV6-1,TRBJ1-2,CASSTPGTGGYTF,TGTGCCAGCAGTACCCCCGGGACTGGCGGCTACACCTTC
-,many,TRBV5-1,TRBJ1-1,CASSETAIGAEAFF,TGCGCCAGCTCCGAGACAGCAATCGGGGCTGAAGCTTTCTTT
TRBD1,few,TRBV29-1,TRBJ1-1,CSVVTGPNTEAFF,TGCAGCGTTGTGACAGGGCCGAACACTGAAGCTTTCTTT
-,many,TRBV20-1,TRBJ2-1,CSARVGWGNEQFF,TGCAGTGCTAGAGTAGGTTGGGGCAATGAGCAGTTCTTC
-,few,TRBV15,TRBJ1-4,CATSRGFNEKLFF,TGTGCCACCAGCAGGGGGTTTAATGAAAAACTGTTTTTT
TRBD1,few,TRBV11-2,TRBJ2-2,CASRSLRDRGLLWELFF,TGTGCCAGCAGGTCTCTCCGGGACAGGGGGCTTCTGTGGGAGCTGTTTTTT
TRBD2,-,TRBV2,TRBJ2-7,CASSGLAAVRRYF,TGTGCCAGCTCGGGACTAGCGGCCGTCCGGCGGTACTTC
TRBD2,-,TRBV30,TRBJ2-2,CAWIAGGPAGELFF,TGTGCCTGGATAGCGGGAGGGCCTGCCGGGGAGCTGTTTTTT
TRBD1,-,TRBV20-1,TRBJ2-7,CSARDRRGGGYEQYF,TGCAGTGCTAGAGATCGAAGAGGGGGCGGGTACGAGCAGTACTTC
-,many,TRBV20-1,TRBJ2-3,CSARDVARTQYF,TGCAGTGCTAGAGATGTTGCCCGTACGCAGTATTTT
TRBD1,many,TRBV7-9,TRBJ2-7,CASSSPRSGTVSYEQYF,TGTGCCAGCAGCTCGCCCCGATCCGGGACAGTGTCCTACGAGCAGTACTTC
-,-,TRBV7-9,TRBJ1-4,CASSLLSGQGEKLFF,TGTGCCAGCAGCTTGCTATCTGGGCAGGGTGAAAAACTGTTTTTT
TRBD2,once,TRBV15,TRBJ2-2,CATSRVGSQEASGSMDTGELFF,TGTGCCACCAGCAGAGTGGGGTCGCAGGAGGCTAGCGGGAGTATGGACACCGGGGAGCTGTTTTTT
-,few,TRBV7-3,TRBJ2-2,CASSSRHTGELFF,TGTGCCAGCAGCTCCCGGCACACCGGGGAGCTGTTTTTT
TRBD2,once,TRBV11-2,TRBJ2-3,CASRYSGRTDTQYF,TGTGCCAGCAGATATAGCGGGAGGACAGATACGCAGTATTTT
TRBD1,-,TRBV6-1,TRBJ2-3,CASSEDGQVSTDTQYF,TGTGCCAGCAGTGAGGACGGACAGGTTAGCACAGATACGCAGTATTTT
TRBD1,few,TRBV18,TRBJ1-3,CASSSDRALGGNTIYF,TGTGCCAGCTCATCCGACAGGGCCCTAGGCGGAAACACCATATATTTT
-,many,TRBV5-1,TRBJ1-6,CASTNQAASGNSPLHF,TGCGCCAGCACCAACCAAGCGGCCTCCGGGAATTCACCCCTCCACTTT
TRBD1,-,TRBV6-1,TRBJ2-7,CASSRNPGTGSSYEQYF,TGTGCCAGCAGCCGCAACCCCGGGACAGGGAGCTCCTACGAGCAGTACTTC
-,few,TRBV7-9,TRBJ2-7,CASSLALTGEQYF,TGTGCCAGCAGCTTAGCTCTAACGGGAGAGCAGTACTTC
TRBD2,-,TRBV15,TRBJ2-1,CATSRAVLAGAGDEQFF,TGTGCCACCAGCAGAGCGGTATTGGCGGGAGCAGGCGATGAGCAGTTCTTC
TRBD1,many,TRBV10-1,TRBJ2-7,CASSYDRVGEQYF,TGCGCCAGCAGCTACGACAGGGTCGGCGAGCAGTACTTC
TRBD1,once,TRBV27,TRBJ1-1,CASSPRTGGPEAFF,TGTGCCAGCAGTCCTCGGACAGGGGGCCCTGAAGCTTTCTTT
TRBD1,-,TRBV29-1,TRBJ1-5,CSAQTTGFRESPHQPQHF,TGCAGCGCCCAAACGACAGGGTTCAGGGAATCCCCTCATCAGCCCCAGCATTTT
-,-,TRBV5-1,TRBJ2-7,CASSLWQSSSYEQYF,TGCGCCAGCAGCTTGTGGCAGTCCAGCTCCTACGAGCAGTACTTC
-,many,TRBV20-1,TRBJ2-3,CSAPYTDTQYF,TGCAGTGCTCCATACACAGATACGCAGTATTTT
TRBD2,many,TRBV7-8,TRBJ2-1,CASSFVPGLADYNEQFF,TGTGCCAGCAGCTTTGTACCGGGACTAGCGGACTACAATGAGCAGTTCTTC
TRBD2,many,TRBV13,TRBJ2-3,CASSSSGRALDTQYF,TGTGCCAGCAGCTCTAGCGGGAGGGCCTTAGATACGCAGTATTTT
TRBD1,-,TRBV5-1,TRBJ1-2,CASSPGTAVYGYTF,TGCGCCAGCAGCCCCGGGACAGCTGTGTATGGCTACACCTTC